A single sample gave rise to the 4 T cell receptor beta chains below, sequenced in a study of blood T cell repertoires in COVID-19. The repertoire was sequenced with immunoSEQ multiplex PCR; TCRdb's copy has only in-frame clones and lacks some. The repertoire includes some 280,000 clones, 70% to 90% of them detected once, and about an eighth sits in the top ten. The sequenced material came from peripheral blood. These receptor sequences come from a woman aged 55-75 years with acute or convalescent COVID-19.

The chain is built from TRBV12-3 or TRBV12-4 and TRBJ2-1; possibly TRBD2 for D (5 bases). CDR3 length: 12 amino acids. V was trimmed by 7 bases and J by 7 bases, leaving 11 bases between them. CDR3 region: CASTRDRNEQFF. CDR3 coding DNA: TGTGCCAGCACCCGGGATCGGAATGAGCAGTTCTTC.

Only a few counts were recorded for this clone. This chain uses TRBV7-9 with TRBJ1-4, with 11 bases that match TRBD1. The V gene end was trimmed by 4 bases and the J gene end by 7 bases; junction bases not matched to a gene: 2. CDR1 is SEHNR and CDR2 is FQNEAQ in the germline V gene (reference sequence). The CDR3 has 14 residues. CDR3 sequence: CASSSGTGGEKLFF. Here the CDR3 DNA reads TGTGCCAGCAGCTCCGGGACAGGGGGTGAAAAACTGTTTTTT.

As regards this clone: This same CDR3 is encoded by further DNA sequences in the sample. V gene TRBV5-4 combines with J gene TRBJ2-3; perhaps TRBD2 as D (6 bases). This CDR3 contains 12 residues. V lost 4 bases and J lost 9, with 12 bases in between. CDR1 and CDR2 (germline): SGHNT, YYREEE (reference sequence). The CDR3 bases are TGTGCCAGCAGCCTCGGGGGTGACACGCAGTATTTT. It is translated as CASSLGGDTQYF.

This clone was seen once. The chain links TRBV7-2 to TRBJ2-1; D possibly corresponds to TRBD2 (5 bases). With 2 bases removed from V and 6 bases from J, the gap between germline ends came to 17 bases. The length of the CDR3 is 16 residues. Germline assignment: CDR1 SGHTA and CDR2 FQGNSA. CDR3 sequence reads: CASSLPTTGGFNEQFF. The CDR3 coding sequence is TGTGCCAGCAGCTTACCGACTACCGGAGGTTTCAATGAGCAGTTCTTC.